The 11 T cell receptor beta chains given below trace back to one sample, sequenced in a study of blood T cell repertoires in COVID-19. The data were produced by immunoSEQ multiplex PCR, yet TCRdb's version contains in-frame clones alone and is incomplete. The table lists roughly 150,000 clones, around four fifths of them singletons. The material sequenced was peripheral blood. All receptors derive from a woman of 80 years or more with COVID-19, enrolled during active disease.

This chain joins TRBV19 and TRBJ1-1; D gene uncertain. This CDR3 contains 17 residues. The ends were cut back, 5 bases at V and 10 bases at J, with 29 bases in the middle. CDR1 and CDR2 (germline): LNHDA, SQIVND (reference sequence). Here the CDR3 DNA reads TGTGCCAGTAGTCCCCTCCTCGGACGGGATCAAGGGTTCGGAGCTTTCTTT. Translating gives CASSPLLGRDQGFGAFF. Variable domain in full (rest from reference TRBV19 and TRBJ1-1): DGGITQSPKYLFRKEGQNVTLSCEQNLNHDAMYWYRQDPGQGLRLIYYSQIVNDFQKGDIAEGYSVSREKKESFPLTVTSAQKNPTAFYLCASSPLLGRDQGFGAFFGQGTRLTVV.

About this clone: The same CDR3 can be traced to other DNA sequences in this sample. V is TRBV7-9 and J is TRBJ1-4; D is uncertain. Looked up from germline, CDR1 is SEHNR and CDR2 is FQNEAQ (reference sequence). The CDR3 loop spans 15 amino acids. The germline V and J ends were trimmed by 3 bases and 1 base, with 9 bases remaining between them. The CDR3 here is CASSLETGTNEKLFF. The CDR3 DNA is TGTGCCAGCAGCTTGGAGACGGGAACTAATGAAAAACTGTTTTTT.

This sequence joins TRBV11-2 and TRBJ1-2, with a weak D call TRBD1 (5 bases). Looked up from germline, CDR1 is SGHAT and CDR2 is FQNNGV. The CDR3 is 15 residues long. Trimming stripped 1 base from V and 4 bases from J, with 13 bases between. CDR3 coding DNA: TGTGCCAGCAGCTTAGGGTCATCGACAGTCTATGGCTACACCTTC. This sequence encodes CASSLGSSTVYGYTF.

The chain couples TRBV7-3 to TRBJ2-1; TRBD2 matches 7 bases. CDR3 length: 14 residues. CDR1 and CDR2 (germline): SGHTA, FQGTGA. V trimming: 5 bases; J trimming: 4 bases; junction bases outside the gene matches: 5. CDR3 in DNA: TGTGCCAGCAGCCTTATTAGCGGGTACAATGAGCAGTTCTTC. Amino acids: CASSLISGYNEQFF. Full variable domain (missing parts from reference TRBV7-3 and TRBJ2-1): GAGVSQTPSNKVTEKGKYVELRCDPISGHTALYWYRQSLGQGPEFLIYFQGTGAADDSGLPNDRFFAVRPEGSVSTLKIQRTERGDSAVYLCASSLISGYNEQFFGPGTRLTVL.

This chain joins TRBV6-5 and TRBJ2-3, with D perhaps matching TRBD2 (6 bases). The CDR3 spans 11 residues. Trimming pared 4 bases from V and 8 bases from J, leaving 7 bases between. Germline CDR1 reads MNHEY; CDR2 reads SVGAGI. The CDR3 loop reads CASSLGGTQYF. For the CDR3, the DNA is TGTGCCAGCAGTTTGGGGGGTACGCAGTATTTT.

CDR3 coding DNA: TGCGCCAGCAGCTTGTCAGTGAACACTGAAGCTTTCTTT. Translating gives CASSLSVNTEAFF. The chain links TRBV5-1 to TRBJ1-1, with unresolved D. V lost 1 base and J 0 bases, leaving 4 bases between the germline ends. This CDR3 contains 13 residues. Germline V CDR1 and CDR2: SGHRS, YFSETQ.

V and J are TRBV3-1 (or the pseudogene TRBV3-2) and TRBJ1-3; perhaps TRBD1 as D (5 bases). Germline V gives CDR1 LGHDT, CDR2 YNNKEL (reference sequence). Trimming stripped 4 bases from V and 0 bases from J, with 19 bases between. There are 18 residues in the CDR3. The CDR3 region has the DNA TGTGCCAGCAGCCTACAAGTCGGGGGGGAGAGCTCTGGAAACACCATATATTTT. Encoded protein: CASSLQVGGESSGNTIYF.

This rearrangement joins TRBV9 to TRBJ1-5, with TRBD1 identical over 10 bases. CDR1 and CDR2 (germline): SGDLS, YYNGEE. The CDR3 sequence is 14 residues long. V lost 3 bases and J lost 5; bases outside the gene matches: 2. DNA for the CDR3: TGTGCCAGCAGCGAAGGACAGGGGGATCAGCCCCAGCATTTT. It codes for CASSEGQGDQPQHF.

V gene TRBV12-5 combines with J gene TRBJ1-1; D unclear. In germline, CDR1 is LGHNT, CDR2 FRNRAP. Trimming cost V 2 bases and J 1 base, with 14 bases left between them. The CDR3 is 16 residues long. Here the CDR3 reads CASGLPSGGSNTEAFF. As DNA, the CDR3 is TGTGCTAGTGGTTTGCCGTCGGGTGGGTCGAACACTGAAGCTTTCTTT.

This chain joins TRBV7-9 and TRBJ2-2, with D unclear. CDR1 SEHNR and CDR2 FQNEAQ come from the germline V gene (reference sequence). Trimming took off 2 bases at V and 2 bases at J, with 9 bases between the two ends. The CDR3 has 15 residues. The CDR3 loop reads CASSLTLINTGELFF. The CDR3 bases are TGTGCCAGCAGCTTAACCCTAATTAACACCGGGGAGCTGTTTTTT.

V and J are TRBV2 and TRBJ1-3; perhaps TRBD1 as D (6 bases). With 7 bases removed from V and 4 bases from J, the gap between germline ends came to 14 bases. Germline lookup yields CDR1 SNHLY and CDR2 FYNNEI. CDR3 length: 14 amino acids. In DNA, the CDR3 is TGTGCCAGCAAAAACTCAGGGACAGGAAACACCATATATTTT. Encoded protein: CASKNSGTGNTIYF.